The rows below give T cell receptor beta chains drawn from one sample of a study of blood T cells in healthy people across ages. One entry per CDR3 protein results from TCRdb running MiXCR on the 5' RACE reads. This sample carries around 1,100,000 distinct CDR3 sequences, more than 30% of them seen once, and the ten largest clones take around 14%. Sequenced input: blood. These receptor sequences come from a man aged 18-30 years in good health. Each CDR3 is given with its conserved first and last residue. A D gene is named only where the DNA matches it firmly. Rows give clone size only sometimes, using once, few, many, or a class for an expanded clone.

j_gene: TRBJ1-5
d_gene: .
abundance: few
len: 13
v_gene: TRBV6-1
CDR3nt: TGTGCCAGCAGTGAGGCTGCTAATCAGCCCCAGCATTTT
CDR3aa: CASSEAANQPQHF

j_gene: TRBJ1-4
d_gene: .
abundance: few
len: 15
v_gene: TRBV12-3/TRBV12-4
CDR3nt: TGTGCCAGTCAAATATCGGGGGTGACTAATGAAAAACTGTTTTTT
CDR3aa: CASQISGVTNEKLFF

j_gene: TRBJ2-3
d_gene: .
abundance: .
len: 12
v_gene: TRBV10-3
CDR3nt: TGTGCCACCAGTGAGACTTACGATACGCAGTATTTT
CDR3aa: CATSETYDTQYF

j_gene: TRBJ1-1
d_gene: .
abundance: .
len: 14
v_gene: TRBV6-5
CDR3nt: TGTGCCAGCAGTTTACCGGGAGAGAACACTGAAGCTTTCTTT
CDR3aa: CASSLPGENTEAFF

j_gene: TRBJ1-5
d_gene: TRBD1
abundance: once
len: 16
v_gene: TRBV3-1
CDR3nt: TGTGCCAGCAGCCAAGCGGGACAGGGGGCTAATCAGCCCCAGCATTTT
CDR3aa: CASSQAGQGANQPQHF

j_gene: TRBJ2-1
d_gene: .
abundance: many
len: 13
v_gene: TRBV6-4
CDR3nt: TGTGCCAGCAGAAGGCAGGGGTACAATGAGCAGTTCTTC
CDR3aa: CASRRQGYNEQFF

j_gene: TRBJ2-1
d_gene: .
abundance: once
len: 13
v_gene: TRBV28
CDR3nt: TGTGCCAGCAGTTTCGACATATACAATGAGCAGTTCTTC
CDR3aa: CASSFDIYNEQFF

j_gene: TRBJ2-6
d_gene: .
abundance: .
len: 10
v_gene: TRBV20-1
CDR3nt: TGCAGTGCTGGGGGGGCTACTTTGACTTTC
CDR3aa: CSAGGATLTF

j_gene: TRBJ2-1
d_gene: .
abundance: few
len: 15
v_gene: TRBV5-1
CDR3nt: TGCGCCAGCAGCTTGAGCAGGGACCCCTACAATGAGCAGTTCTTC
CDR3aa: CASSLSRDPYNEQFF

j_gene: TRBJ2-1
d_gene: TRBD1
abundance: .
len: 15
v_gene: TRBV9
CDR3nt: TGTGCCAGCAGCGTCCGTGCGGGACAGGTCGATGAGCAGTTCTTC
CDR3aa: CASSVRAGQVDEQFF

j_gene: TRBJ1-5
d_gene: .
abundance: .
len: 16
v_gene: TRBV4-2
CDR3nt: TGTGCCAGCAGCTTCCGAGGGGGGGATCGCAATCAGCCCCAGCATTTT
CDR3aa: CASSFRGGDRNQPQHF

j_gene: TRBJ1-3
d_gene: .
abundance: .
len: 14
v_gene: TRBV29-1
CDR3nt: TGCAGCGTTGATGTCTGGGGCTCTGGAAACACCATATATTTT
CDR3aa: CSVDVWGSGNTIYF

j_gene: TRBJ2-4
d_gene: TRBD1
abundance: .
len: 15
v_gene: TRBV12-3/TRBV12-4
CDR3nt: TGTGCCAGCATCCAGGACAGGGGGCGTGAAAACATTCAGTACTTC
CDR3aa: CASIQDRGRENIQYF

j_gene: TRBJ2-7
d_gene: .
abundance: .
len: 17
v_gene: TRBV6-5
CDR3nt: TGTGCCAGCAGTTATGCCCCCGGCGTTAGCTCCTACAATGAGCAGTACTTC
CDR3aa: CASSYAPGVSSYNEQYF

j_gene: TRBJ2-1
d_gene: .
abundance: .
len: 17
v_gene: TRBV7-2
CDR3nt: TGTGCCAGCAGCTTACGGGGGCTGGGTAGCTCCTACAATGAGCAGTTCTTC
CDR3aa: CASSLRGLGSSYNEQFF

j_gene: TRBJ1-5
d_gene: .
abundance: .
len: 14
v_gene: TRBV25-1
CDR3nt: TGTGCCAGCAGTGATCTCTTGGTCGATCAGCCCCAGCATTTT
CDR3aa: CASSDLLVDQPQHF